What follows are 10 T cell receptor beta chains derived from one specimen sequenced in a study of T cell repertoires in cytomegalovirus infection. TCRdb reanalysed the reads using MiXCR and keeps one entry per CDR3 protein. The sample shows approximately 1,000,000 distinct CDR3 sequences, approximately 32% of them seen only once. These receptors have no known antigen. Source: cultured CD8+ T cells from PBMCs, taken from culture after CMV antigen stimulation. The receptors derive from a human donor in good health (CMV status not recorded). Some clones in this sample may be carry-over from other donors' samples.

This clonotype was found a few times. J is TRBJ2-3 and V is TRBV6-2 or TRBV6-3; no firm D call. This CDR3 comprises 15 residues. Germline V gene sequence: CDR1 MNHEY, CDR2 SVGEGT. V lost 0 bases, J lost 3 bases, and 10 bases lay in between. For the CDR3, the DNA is TGTGCCAGCAGTTACTCGGATGGGGTGACAGATACGCAGTATTTT. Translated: CASSYSDGVTDTQYF.

The CDR3 spells CASSERGWEFYEQYF. The DNA for the CDR3 is TGTGCCAGCAGTGAAAGGGGCTGGGAGTTCTACGAGCAGTACTTC. The rearrangement uses TRBV6-1 and TRBJ2-7, with D perhaps matching TRBD1 or TRBD2 (5 bases each). This CDR3 spans 15 amino acids. CDR1 MNHNS and CDR2 SASEGT come from the germline V gene. With 2 bases removed from V and 3 bases from J, the gap between germline ends came to 14 bases.

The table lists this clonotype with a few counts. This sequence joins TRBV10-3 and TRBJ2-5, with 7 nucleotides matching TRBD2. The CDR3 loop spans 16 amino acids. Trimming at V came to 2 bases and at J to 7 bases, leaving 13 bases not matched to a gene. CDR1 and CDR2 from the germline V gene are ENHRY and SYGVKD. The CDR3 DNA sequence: TGTGCCATCAGTGAGCCCGGGACTACCGTGGCATCGACCCAGTACTTC. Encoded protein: CAISEPGTTVASTQYF.

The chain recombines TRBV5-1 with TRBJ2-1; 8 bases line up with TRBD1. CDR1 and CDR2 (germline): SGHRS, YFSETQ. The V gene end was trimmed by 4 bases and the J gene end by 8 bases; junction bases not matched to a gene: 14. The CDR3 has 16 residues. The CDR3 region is CASSATWQGTGHEQFF. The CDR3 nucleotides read TGCGCCAGCAGCGCAACGTGGCAGGGGACAGGACATGAGCAGTTCTTC.

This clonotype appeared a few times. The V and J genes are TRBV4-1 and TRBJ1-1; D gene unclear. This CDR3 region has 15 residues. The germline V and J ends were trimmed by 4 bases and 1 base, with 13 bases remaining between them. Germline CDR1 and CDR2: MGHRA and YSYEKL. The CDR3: CASSPVEGGNTEAFF. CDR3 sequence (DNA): TGCGCCAGCAGCCCGGTGGAGGGAGGGAACACTGAAGCTTTCTTT.

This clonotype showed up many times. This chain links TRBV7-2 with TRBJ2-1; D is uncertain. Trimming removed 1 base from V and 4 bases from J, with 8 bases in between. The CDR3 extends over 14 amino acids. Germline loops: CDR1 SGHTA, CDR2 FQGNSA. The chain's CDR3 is CASSLVVQYNEQFF. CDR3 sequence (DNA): TGTGCCAGCAGCTTAGTAGTACAGTACAATGAGCAGTTCTTC.

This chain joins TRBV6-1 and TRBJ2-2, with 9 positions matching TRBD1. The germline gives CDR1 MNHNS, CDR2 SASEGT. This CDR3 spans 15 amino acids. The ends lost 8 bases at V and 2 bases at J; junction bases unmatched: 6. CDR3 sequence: CASGYRGHNTGELFF. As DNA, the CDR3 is TGTGCCAGCGGGTACAGGGGGCATAACACCGGGGAGCTGTTTTTT.

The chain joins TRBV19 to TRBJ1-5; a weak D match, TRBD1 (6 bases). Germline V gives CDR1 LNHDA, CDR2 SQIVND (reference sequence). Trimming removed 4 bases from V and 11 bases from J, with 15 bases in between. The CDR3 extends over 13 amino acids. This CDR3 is CASSRRGQRAQHF. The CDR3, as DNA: TGTGCCAGTAGTAGACGAGGACAGCGAGCCCAGCATTTT.

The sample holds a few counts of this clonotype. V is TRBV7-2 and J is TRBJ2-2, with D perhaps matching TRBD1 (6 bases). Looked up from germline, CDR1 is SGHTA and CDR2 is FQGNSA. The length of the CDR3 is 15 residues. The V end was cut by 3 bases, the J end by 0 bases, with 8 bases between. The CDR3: CASSFGTPNTGELFF. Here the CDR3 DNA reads TGTGCCAGCAGCTTCGGGACACCGAACACCGGGGAGCTGTTTTTT.

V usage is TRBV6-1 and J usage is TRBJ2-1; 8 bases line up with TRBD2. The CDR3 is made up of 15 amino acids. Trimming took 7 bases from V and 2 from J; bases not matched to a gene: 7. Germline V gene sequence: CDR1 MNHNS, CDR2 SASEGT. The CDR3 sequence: CASIKRGYPYNEQFF. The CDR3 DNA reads TGTGCCAGCATCAAGCGGGGGTATCCCTACAATGAGCAGTTCTTC.